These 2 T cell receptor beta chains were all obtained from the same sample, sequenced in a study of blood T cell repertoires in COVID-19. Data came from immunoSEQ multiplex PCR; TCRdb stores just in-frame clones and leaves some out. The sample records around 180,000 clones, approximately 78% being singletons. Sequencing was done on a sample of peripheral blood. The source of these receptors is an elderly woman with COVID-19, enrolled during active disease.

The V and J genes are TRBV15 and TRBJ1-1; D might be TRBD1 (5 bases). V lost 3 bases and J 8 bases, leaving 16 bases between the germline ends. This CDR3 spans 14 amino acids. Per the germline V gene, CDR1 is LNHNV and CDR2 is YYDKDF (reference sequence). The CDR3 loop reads CATSRARPSGEAFF. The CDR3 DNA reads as TGTGCCACCAGCAGGGCTCGCCCCTCAGGGGAAGCTTTCTTT.

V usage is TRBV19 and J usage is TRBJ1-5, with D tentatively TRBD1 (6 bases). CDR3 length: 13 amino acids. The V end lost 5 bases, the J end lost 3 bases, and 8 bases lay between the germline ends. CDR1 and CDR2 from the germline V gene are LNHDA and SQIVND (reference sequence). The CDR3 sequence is CASSLGANQPQHF. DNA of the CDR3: TGTGCCAGTAGTCTGGGGGCCAATCAGCCCCAGCATTTT.